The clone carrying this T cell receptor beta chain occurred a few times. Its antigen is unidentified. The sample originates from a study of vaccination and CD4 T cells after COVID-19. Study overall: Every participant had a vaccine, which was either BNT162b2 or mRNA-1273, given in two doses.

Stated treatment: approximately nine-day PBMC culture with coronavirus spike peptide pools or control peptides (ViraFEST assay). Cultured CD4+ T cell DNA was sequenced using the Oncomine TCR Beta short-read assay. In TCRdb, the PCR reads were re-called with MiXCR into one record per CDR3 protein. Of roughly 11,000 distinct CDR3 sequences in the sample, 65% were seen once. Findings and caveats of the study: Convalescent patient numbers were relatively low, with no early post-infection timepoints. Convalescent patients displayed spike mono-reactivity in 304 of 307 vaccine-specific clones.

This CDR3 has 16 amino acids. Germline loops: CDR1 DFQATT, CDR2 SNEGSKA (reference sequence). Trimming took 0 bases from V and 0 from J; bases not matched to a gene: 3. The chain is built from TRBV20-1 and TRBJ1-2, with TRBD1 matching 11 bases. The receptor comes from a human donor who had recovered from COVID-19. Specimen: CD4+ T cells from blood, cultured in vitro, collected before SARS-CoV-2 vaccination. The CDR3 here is CSARDPGQGANYGYTF. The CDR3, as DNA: TGCAGTGCTAGAGATCCGGGACAGGGGGCTAACTATGGCTACACCTTC.